Presented here are 23 T cell receptor beta chains from one specimen sequenced in a study of graft-versus-host responses after intestinal transplantation. Data came from immunoSEQ multiplex PCR; TCRdb stores just in-frame clones and leaves some out. Among about 23,000 clones listed, 90% were seen once. This sample comprised PBMCs, obtained approximately 38 days after intestinal transplant. The receptors stem from a human patient who received an intestinal transplant, so some T cells may come from the graft donor.

This clone was found once. J is TRBJ1-5 and V is TRBV7-9, with 8 bases matching TRBD1. J gave up 7 bases and V 5 bases, and 7 bases lay outside the gene matches. Germline CDR1 SEHNR, CDR2 FQNEAQ (reference sequence). The CDR3 length is 14 residues. The CDR3 DNA follows: TGTGCCAGCAGCCTCAGGGGGCCTGGACAGCCCCAGCATTTT. Translated: CASSLRGPGQPQHF.

The chain uses TRBV2 and TRBJ1-1; 8 nucleotides line up with TRBD1. Germline V gives CDR1 SNHLY, CDR2 FYNNEI. The CDR3 has 17 amino acids. V dropped 9 bases and J dropped 0; count of bases not matched to a gene: 15. Written as DNA, the CDR3 is TGTGCCAGTAGCCCTTTCGGGACAGGACTCATGAACACTGAAGCTTTCTTT. It encodes CASSPFGTGLMNTEAFF.

V is TRBV7-9 and J is TRBJ2-6, with no clear D. Trimming shortened V by 6 bases and J by 0 bases, and 3 bases separated the two germline ends. This CDR3 is 13 amino acids long. In germline, CDR1 is SEHNR, CDR2 FQNEAQ (reference sequence). Here the CDR3 DNA reads TGTGCCAGCAGACCCTCTGGGGCCAACGTCCTGACTTTC. Its protein is CASRPSGANVLTF.

V is TRBV11-2 and J is TRBJ2-7; possible D gene TRBD2, 5 bases. The CDR3 sequence is 17 residues long. CDR1 SGHAT and CDR2 FQNNGV come from the germline V gene. V was clipped by 2 bases and J by 1 base, with 18 bases between them. The CDR3 reads CASSLRRSRTLSYEQYF. CDR3 sequence (DNA): TGTGCCAGCAGCTTAAGACGGAGCAGGACTTTATCCTACGAGCAGTACTTC.

V and J are TRBV11-2 and TRBJ2-1, with D possibly being TRBD1 (6 bases). Germline values: CDR1 SGHAT, CDR2 FQNNGV. CDR3 length: 13 amino acids. The V and J ends lost 3 bases and 12 bases respectively, with 15 bases between them. CDR3 nucleotides: TGTGCCAGCAGCTTGATATCAGGGGTAAGGCAGTTCTTC. Its protein product is CASSLISGVRQFF.

The chain recombines TRBV6-5 with TRBJ1-4, with 10 nucleotides matching TRBD1. Per the germline V gene, CDR1 is MNHEY and CDR2 is SVGAGI. The CDR3 is made up of 15 amino acids. The ends lost 5 bases at V and 7 bases at J; junction bases unmatched: 7. DNA of the CDR3: TGTGCCAGCAGTCAAACCGGGACAGGGGTTGAAAAACTGTTTTTT. Its translation is CASSQTGTGVEKLFF.

This chain connects TRBV6-6 to TRBJ2-3, with D unclear. The germline CDR1 and CDR2 sequences are MNHNY and SVGAGI (reference sequence). The CDR3 runs to 13 residues. The V gene lost 2 bases and the J gene lost 8 bases, with 11 bases spanning the gap. The CDR3 nucleotides read TGTGCCAGCAGTTACCCCCCGTGGGGTACGCAGTATTTT. Amino acid sequence: CASSYPPWGTQYF.

The rearrangement uses TRBV6-1 and TRBJ2-7; 7 nucleotides match TRBD2. Trimming removed 3 bases from V and 1 base from J; junction bases left unmatched: 6. CDR1 is MNHNS, CDR2 SASEGT, per germline. There are 15 residues in the CDR3. DNA of the CDR3: TGTGCCAGCAGTGAGATGCGGGAGAGGTCCTACGAGCAGTACTTC. Amino acids: CASSEMRERSYEQYF.

This sequence joins TRBV19 and TRBJ2-7, with TRBD2 matching over 14 bases. The V segment lost 4 bases and the J segment 5 bases; nucleotides outside the gene matches: 10. CDR1 and CDR2 from the germline V gene are LNHDA and SQIVND (reference sequence). This CDR3 spans 17 amino acids. Written as DNA, the CDR3 is TGTGCCAGTAGTAACTCCCCGGGACTAGCGGGAGTCCACGAGCAGTACTTC. Translated, it gives CASSNSPGLAGVHEQYF. Combining the CDR3 with reference TRBV19 and TRBJ2-7 gives the whole variable domain DGGITQSPKYLFRKEGQNVTLSCEQNLNHDAMYWYRQDPGQGLRLIYYSQIVNDFQKGDIAEGYSVSREKKESFPLTVTSAQKNPTAFYLCASSNSPGLAGVHEQYFGPGTRLTVT.

V gene TRBV7-3 combines with J gene TRBJ2-2; 7 bases agree with TRBD2. This CDR3 region has 17 residues. CDR1 and CDR2 (germline): SGHTA, FQGTGA. Trimming cost V 4 bases and J 0 bases; bases outside gene matches: 8. Here the CDR3 reads CASSSPREGSNTGELFF. The CDR3 DNA sequence: TGTGCCAGCAGCTCCCCTAGGGAGGGGTCGAACACCGGGGAGCTGTTTTTT. Supplemented by reference TRBV7-3 and TRBJ2-2, the full variable domain reads GAGVSQTPSNKVTEKGKYVELRCDPISGHTALYWYRQSLGQGPEFLIYFQGTGAADDSGLPNDRFFAVRPEGSVSTLKIQRTERGDSAVYLCASSSPREGSNTGELFFGEGSRLTVL.

V is TRBV28 and J is TRBJ2-7, with D tentatively TRBD1 (6 bases). CDR1 and CDR2 (germline): MDHEN, SYDVKM. The CDR3 loop spans 15 amino acids. Trimming removed 7 bases from V and 2 bases from J, with 18 bases in between. The chain's CDR3 is CASNHPDRTPYEQYF. The CDR3 nucleotides read TGTGCCAGCAACCACCCCGACAGGACCCCCTACGAGCAGTACTTC.

The chain is built from TRBV19 and TRBJ1-4, with a tentative D call TRBD1 (6 bases). The CDR3 covers 13 residues. Trimming shortened V by 5 bases and J by 6 bases, and 10 bases separated the two germline ends. Germline loops: CDR1 LNHDA, CDR2 SQIVND (reference sequence). Here the CDR3 reads CASSAGEHEKLFF. In nucleotides, the CDR3 is TGTGCCAGTAGTGCAGGGGAACATGAAAAACTGTTTTTT.

This clone turned up a few times. The rearrangement uses TRBV21-1 and TRBJ2-7; TRBD2, the table's D call, lacks a check against the DNA. TRBV21-1 constitutes a pseudogene. This CDR3 comprises 17 residues. DNA for the CDR3: TGTGCCAGCAGCAAAGGGGTTCTAGCGACGAAGCGGTACGAGCAGTACTTC. This encodes CASSKGVLATKRYEQYF.

The gene calls are TRBV28 and TRBJ2-7, with 8 bases identical to TRBD1. The V gene's germline CDR1 is MDHEN and CDR2 SYDVKM. V shed 3 bases, J shed 1 base, and the junction held 5 bases outside the gene matches. The CDR3 runs 15 residues. CDR3 region: CASSFADRVSYEQYF. The CDR3, as DNA: TGTGCCAGCAGTTTTGCGGACAGGGTTTCCTACGAGCAGTACTTC.

The rearrangement joins TRBV28 to TRBJ2-4; maybe TRBD1 (5 bases). The CDR3 extends over 15 amino acids. The V end lost 3 bases, the J end lost 1 base, and 10 bases lay between the germline ends. CDR1 is MDHEN, CDR2 SYDVKM, per germline. CDR3 sequence (DNA): TGTGCCAGCAGTTTTGCAGGGATGGCCAAAAACATTCAGTACTTC. It is translated as CASSFAGMAKNIQYF. Using reference TRBV28 and TRBJ2-4 for the parts outside the CDR3, the full variable domain is DVKVTQSSRYLVKRTGEKVFLECVQDMDHENMFWYRQDPGLGLRLIYFSYDVKMKEKGDIPEGYSVSREKKERFSLILESASTNQTSMYLCASSFAGMAKNIQYFGAGTRLSVL.

J is TRBJ1-2 and V is TRBV30; 8 bases line up with TRBD1. With 3 bases clipped from V and 5 bases from J, the junction kept 8 bases outside the gene matches. CDR1 and CDR2 from the germline V gene are GTSNPN and SVGIG (reference sequence). The CDR3 runs to 14 residues. The DNA for the CDR3 is TGTGCCTGGAGCCCGACAGGGGCGCGGTATGGCTACACCTTC. Protein sequence: CAWSPTGARYGYTF.

The chain employs TRBV11-2 and TRBJ2-4; D remains unclear. The ends were cut back, 1 base at V and 3 bases at J, with 1 base in the middle. CDR1 and CDR2 (germline): SGHAT, FQNNGV. The CDR3 has 12 residues. For the CDR3, the DNA is TGTGCCAGCAGCTTAGGCAAAAACATTCAGTACTTC. Protein: CASSLGKNIQYF.

This chain's CDR3 is CAISDSNPVYNEQFF. In nucleotides, the CDR3 is TGTGCCATCAGTGATAGTAATCCGGTCTACAATGAGCAGTTCTTC. The genes are TRBV10-3 and TRBJ2-1; no clear D gene. V was trimmed by 3 bases and J by 3 bases, leaving 12 bases between them. The CDR3 length is 15 residues. In germline, CDR1 is ENHRY, CDR2 SYGVKD.

This clone appeared a single time. V gene TRBV7-8 combines with J gene TRBJ1-5, with D perhaps TRBD1 (5 bases). V was cut by 2 bases and J by 2 bases, with 10 bases left in between. The germline V gene encodes CDR1 SGHVS and CDR2 FQNEAQ. The CDR3 extends over 15 amino acids. The CDR3 bases are TGTGCCAGCAGCTTATCCGGACAACGCAATCAGCCCCAGCATTTT. Its protein is CASSLSGQRNQPQHF.

CDR3 protein: CASSDSLGGEVLYEQYF. In nucleotides, the CDR3 is TGTGCCAGCAGTGACTCGTTAGGGGGCGAGGTTTTATACGAGCAGTACTTC. The chain recombines TRBV6-4 with TRBJ2-7; 7 nucleotides match TRBD1. The CDR3 is 17 amino acids. CDR1 MRHNA and CDR2 SNTAGT come from the germline V gene. The J segment lost 4 bases and the V segment lost 0 bases, leaving 12 bases of the junction unmatched.

The chain employs TRBV4-2 and TRBJ2-7, with 9 bases matching TRBD2. Per germline, CDR1 LGHNA and CDR2 YNFKEQ. CDR3 length: 15 amino acids. Trimming took 3 bases from V and 0 from J; bases not matched to a gene: 3. The DNA of the CDR3 is TGTGCCAGCAGCCAGACTAGCGGCACCTCCTACGAGCAGTACTTC. Translation gives CASSQTSGTSYEQYF.

The chain has TRBV5-3 and TRBJ2-5, with TRBD1 matching 11 bases. TRBV5-3 is sorted into the ORF group, with uncertain function. The CDR3 totals 15 residues. Trimming removed 0 bases from V and 4 bases from J; junction bases left unmatched: 2. The CDR3 here is CARSLADRGRETQYF. CDR3 DNA: TGTGCCAGAAGCTTGGCGGACAGGGGGCGAGAGACCCAGTACTTC.

The chain joins TRBV16 to TRBJ1-1; 7 bases map to TRBD1. V lost 0 bases and J lost 5; bases outside the gene matches: 12. This CDR3 comprises 17 residues. Per the germline V gene, CDR1 is KGHSY and CDR2 is FQNENV. CDR3 region: CASSQSESSDRDTEAFF. Written as DNA, the CDR3 is TGTGCCAGCAGCCAATCAGAAAGTTCCGACAGGGATACTGAAGCTTTCTTT. The complete variable domain, with remaining parts taken from reference TRBV16 and TRBJ1-1, reads GEEVAQTPKHLVRGEGQKAKLYCAPIKGHSYVFWYQQVLKNEFKFLISFQNENVFDETGMPKERFSAKCLPNSPCSLEIQATKLEDSAVYFCASSQSESSDRDTEAFFGQGTRLTVV.